A single sample gave rise to the 11 T cell receptor beta chains below, sequenced in a study of blood T cell repertoires in COVID-19 (TCRdb year 2020). Library prep was done by the immunoSEQ multiplex PCR assay. In its TCRdb copy, this immuneACCESS table keeps in-frame sequences only and misses some clones. Where compared with another copy, unresolved V genes explain less than half of these, and the others have no known cause. Present in this sample are roughly 330,000 clones, 89% of which were seen just once. In total, the top ten clones hold under 6.5% of the sample. Source material: peripheral blood. The origin of the receptors is a young man who had recovered from COVID-19.

The chain couples TRBV19 to TRBJ2-1; TRBD2 agrees at 7 bases. With 8 bases clipped from V and 6 bases from J, the junction kept 10 bases outside the gene matches. CDR1 is LNHDA, CDR2 SQIVND, per germline (reference sequence). The CDR3 totals 14 residues. CDR3 amino acids: CASGRTSSLNEQFF. CDR3 nucleotides: TGTGCCAGTGGAAGGACTAGTTCACTCAATGAGCAGTTCTTC.

CDR3 sequence: CASSIPAGGMNQPQHF. The CDR3 nucleotides read TGTGCCAGTAGTATCCCAGCAGGGGGGATGAATCAGCCCCAGCATTTT. The chain links TRBV19 to TRBJ1-5, with 7 bases identical to TRBD1. The germline gives CDR1 LNHDA, CDR2 SQIVND (reference sequence). V shed 3 bases, J shed 4 bases, and the junction held 9 bases outside the gene matches. This CDR3 has 16 amino acids.

The chain recombines TRBV7-8 with TRBJ1-1; D is uncertain. This CDR3 has 13 residues. In germline, CDR1 is SGHVS, CDR2 FQNEAQ. The V end lost 1 base, the J end lost 2 bases, and 5 bases lay between the germline ends. The CDR3: CASSLGDNTEAFF. The CDR3 region has the DNA TGTGCCAGCAGCTTAGGAGATAACACTGAAGCTTTCTTT. Based on the CDR3 plus reference TRBV7-8 and TRBJ1-1, the full variable domain is GAGVSQSPRYKVAKRGQDVALRCDPISGHVSLFWYQQALGQGPEFLTYFQNEAQLDKSGLPSDRFFAERPEGSVSTLKIQRTQQEDSAVYLCASSLGDNTEAFFGQGTRLTVV.

This chain joins TRBV18 and TRBJ1-1; the D gene is possibly TRBD1 (6 bases). The germline CDR1 and CDR2 sequences are KGHSH and LQKENI. Trimming stripped 6 bases from V and 5 bases from J, with 13 bases between. This CDR3 is 13 amino acids long. CDR3 region: CASSLTGRTEAFF. CDR3 nucleotide sequence: TGTGCCAGCTCGCTTACAGGGAGAACTGAAGCTTTCTTT. The whole variable domain, remainder taken from reference TRBV18 and TRBJ1-1, is NAGVMQNPRHLVRRRGQEARLRCSPMKGHSHVYWYRQLPEEGLKFMVYLQKENIIDESGMPKERFSAEFPKEGPSILRIQQVVRGDSAAYFCASSLTGRTEAFFGQGTRLTVV.

V usage is TRBV18 and J usage is TRBJ2-2, with 7 bases that match TRBD2. Per germline, CDR1 KGHSH and CDR2 LQKENI. V lost 3 bases to trimming and J lost 3 bases; unmatched junction nucleotides: 4. The length of the CDR3 is 15 residues. CDR3 bases: TGTGCCAGCTCACCCCCTCGGGGGGACACCGGGGAGCTGTTTTTT. As protein: CASSPPRGDTGELFF. The entire variable domain, with the rest obtained from reference TRBV18 and TRBJ2-2, is as follows: NAGVMQNPRHLVRRRGQEARLRCSPMKGHSHVYWYRQLPEEGLKFMVYLQKENIIDESGMPKERFSAEFPKEGPSILRIQQVVRGDSAAYFCASSPPRGDTGELFFGEGSRLTVL.

The chain combines TRBV7-2 with TRBJ1-1; the D gene is possibly TRBD1 (5 bases). Germline assignment: CDR1 SGHTA and CDR2 FQGNSA. The CDR3 runs 16 residues. Trimming took off 1 base at V and 5 bases at J, with 17 bases between the two ends. The CDR3 spells CASSLVGGELRTEAFF. In nucleotides, the CDR3 is TGTGCCAGCAGCTTAGTAGGAGGGGAGTTGAGGACTGAAGCTTTCTTT. The whole variable domain, remainder taken from reference TRBV7-2 and TRBJ1-1, is GAGVSQSPSNKVTEKGKDVELRCDPISGHTALYWYRQSLGQGLEFLIYFQGNSAPDKSGLPSDRFSAERTGGSVSTLTIQRTQQEDSAVYLCASSLVGGELRTEAFFGQGTRLTVV.

The chain carries TRBV29-1 and TRBJ2-7; TRBD2 is a possible D gene (5 bases). The CDR3 consists of 14 residues. Trimming took off 4 bases at V and 3 bases at J, with 16 bases between the two ends. Germline assignment: CDR1 SQVTM and CDR2 ANQGSEA. The CDR3 nucleotides are TGCAGCGTTGCGGCAGCGGAGAGGGTCTACGAGCAGTACTTC. It codes for CSVAAAERVYEQYF.

This clone was observed once. The chain carries TRBV5-1 and TRBJ2-3; D is ambiguous. CDR3 length: 16 residues. With 0 bases removed from V and 0 bases from J, the gap between germline ends came to 11 bases. Germline V gene sequence: CDR1 SGHRS, CDR2 YFSETQ. The chain's CDR3 is CASSLAVSGSTDTQYF. Here the CDR3 DNA reads TGCGCCAGCAGCTTGGCGGTGTCAGGTAGCACAGATACGCAGTATTTT.

This chain links TRBV10-2 with TRBJ2-1; D is ambiguous. Germline V gives CDR1 WSHSY, CDR2 SAAADI. Trimming pared 0 bases from V and 7 bases from J, leaving 4 bases between. The CDR3 is 12 amino acids. CDR3 loop: CASSESANEQFF. The CDR3 region has the DNA TGCGCCAGCAGTGAGTCCGCGAATGAGCAGTTCTTC.

The J gene is TRBJ1-2, the V gene TRBV2, with 7 bases lining up with TRBD1. In germline, CDR1 is SNHLY, CDR2 FYNNEI. The J segment lost 4 bases and the V segment lost 6 bases, leaving 5 bases of the junction unmatched. This CDR3 is 13 amino acids long. CDR3 nucleotides: TGTGCCAGCAGCGACGGGACAGCCTATGGCTACACCTTC. Translated: CASSDGTAYGYTF.

This sequence joins TRBV6-1 and TRBJ1-1, with 7 nucleotides matching TRBD1. The V and J ends lost 1 base and 11 bases, in that order; junction bases with no gene match: 4. CDR3 length equals 12 residues. Looked up from germline, CDR1 is MNHNS and CDR2 is SASEGT. CDR3 sequence reads: CASSEGDRVAFF. In DNA, the CDR3 is TGTGCCAGCAGTGAAGGCGACAGGGTGGCTTTCTTT.